The source of this TCR beta chain is a study of cytomegalovirus exposure and HLA in healthy donors. The PCR employed 60 Vbeta primers together with 13 Jbeta primers. TCRdb keeps only in-frame clones here, not all; method: immunoSEQ multiplex PCR. The sample yields 100,000 to 150,000 clones, roughly four fifths seen once. The CDR3 spans 12 residues. V dropped 6 bases and J dropped 1 base, with 6 bases sitting between them. Germline CDR1 and CDR2: MNHNS and SASEGT. The receptor was isolated from a female donor in good health and CMV-seropositive. The chain recombines TRBV6-1 with TRBJ2-5, with TRBD2 as a possible D gene (5 bases). The sequencing input was PBMCs. CDR3 bases: TGTGCCAGCAGGAGGGTCCAAGAGACCCAGTACTTC. It yields the protein CASRRVQETQYF.